The present TCR beta chain was sequenced within a study of cytomegalovirus exposure and HLA in healthy donors. Clones were sequenced by immunoSEQ multiplex PCR, and TCRdb holds only the in-frame ones, with some missing. The table has 95,000 to 150,000 clones, 88% seen once. Study-wide results and limits: A list of 164 TCR beta chains associated with cytomegalovirus was given. According to reports, the classifier identified cytomegalovirus status with high specificity and sensitivity. That first-cohort TCR clusters tended to co-occur in the 120 or so validation repertoires was found in a later analysis.

Notes on this clone: Its antigen is unknown.

Looked up from germline, CDR1 is LNHNV and CDR2 is YYDKDF (reference sequence). V lost 1 base and J 2 bases, leaving 5 bases between the germline ends. This CDR3 region has 13 residues. This clonotype was obtained from a young woman in good health and CMV-seropositive. The sequenced sample was PBMCs. The chain is built from TRBV15 and TRBJ2-5; D is unclear. The CDR3 bases are TGTGCCACCAGCAGAGTTCCACAAGAGACCCAGTACTTC. Residues: CATSRVPQETQYF.